This passage covers 8 T cell receptor beta chains from one sample sequenced in a study of vaccination effects on CD4 cells after COVID-19. Produced via immunoSEQ multiplex PCR; TCRdb's table is partial and in-frame only. The sample includes some 23,000 clones, 73% of them seen just once. Their specific antigens are unknown. The culture ran for 10 days, and then CD4+ T cells were isolated. The specimen was CD4+ T cells from PBMCs cultured without peptide, collected before COVID-19 vaccination. These receptors were collected from a human donor who received a COVID-19 vaccine.

The sample holds a few counts of this clone. This chain connects TRBV25-1 to TRBJ1-2; D is unclear. The CDR3 length is 13 residues. V was pared by 1 base and J by 8 bases, with 11 bases between. The V gene's germline CDR1 is MGHDK and CDR2 SYGVNS. CDR3 sequence: CASSELTGWGYTF. CDR3 in DNA: TGTGCCAGCAGTGAATTAACGGGGTGGGGCTACACCTTC.

The chain is built from TRBV4-1 and TRBJ1-2, with D uncertain. CDR1 and CDR2 (germline): MGHRA, YSYEKL. Between the trimmed V and J ends, which lost 4 bases and 3 bases, there was a span of 9 bases. The CDR3 extends over 13 amino acids. The CDR3 protein is CASSLMRDYGYTF. The CDR3, as DNA: TGCGCCAGCAGCCTTATGAGGGACTATGGCTACACCTTC.

The chain is built from TRBV25-1 and TRBJ1-2, with a tentative D call TRBD1 (5 bases). This CDR3 contains 17 residues. CDR1 MGHDK and CDR2 SYGVNS come from the germline V gene. V gave up 4 bases and J gave up 8 bases, with 26 bases separating them. CDR3 sequence reads: CASSAREPGPTRWGYTF. DNA of the CDR3: TGTGCCAGCAGTGCACGCGAACCGGGACCTACCCGCTGGGGCTACACCTTC.

The V call is TRBV5-1, the J call TRBJ2-1, with 8 bases that match TRBD2. From germline, CDR1 is SGHRS and CDR2 YFSETQ. The CDR3 totals 16 residues. V lost 6 bases, J lost 7 bases, and 15 bases stayed unmatched. In DNA, the CDR3 is TGCGCCAGCATCCCTGGTCCCCGAGTAGCGGGGAATGAGCAGTTCTTC. This encodes CASIPGPRVAGNEQFF.

The chain is built from TRBV24-1 and TRBJ2-3; D ambiguous. The ends were cut back, 9 bases at V and 4 bases at J, with 16 bases in the middle. The CDR3 spans 14 residues. CDR1 KGHDR and CDR2 SFDVKD come from the germline V gene. This CDR3 is CATALSAGSDTQYF. In nucleotides, the CDR3 is TGTGCCACCGCCCTCTCGGCAGGTTCAGATACGCAGTATTTT.

CDR3 coding DNA: TGCAGCGTTGGAAGACGGGACAGGGCCTACAATGAGCAGTTCTTC. Its protein is CSVGRRDRAYNEQFF. The rearrangement joins TRBV29-1 to TRBJ2-1, with 9 bases that match TRBD1. The germline V gene has CDR1 SQVTM and CDR2 ANQGSEA. The V and J ends lost 4 bases and 2 bases, in that order; junction bases with no gene match: 6. This CDR3 comprises 15 residues.

This chain joins TRBV12-5 and TRBJ1-2, with 8 bases aligning to TRBD1. This CDR3 has 17 amino acids. Trimming cost V 1 base and J 1 base; bases outside gene matches: 8. CDR1 and CDR2 from the germline V gene are LGHNT and FRNRAP. The CDR3 sequence: CASGLAPGGDINYGYTF. The CDR3 DNA follows: TGTGCTAGTGGTTTGGCCCCAGGGGGCGATATTAACTATGGCTACACCTTC.

As regards this clone: The germline gene is not matched at one end of the junction; a read error may be the cause. The chain recombines TRBV10-3 with TRBJ2-1; no reliable D call. The CDR3 totals 13 residues. The germline gives CDR1 ENHRY, CDR2 SYGVKD. The CDR3 region has the DNA TGTGCCATCAGTGAGCCTAAAACTCCCCTCATCCTCTTC. The encoded protein is CAISEPKTPLILF.